The 14 T cell receptor beta chains in this list originate from one sample, sequenced in a study of T cells after yellow fever vaccination. TCRdb reprocessed the 5' RACE reads via MiXCR and lists one record per CDR3 protein. This table holds some 420,000 distinct CDR3 sequences, roughly 20% found once. The sample consisted of PBMCs, taken before the yellow fever booster vaccination. Receptor source: a man between 18 and 29 years old who received the YFV17D yellow fever vaccine.

This clonotype has just a few counts. This chain uses TRBV7-8 with TRBJ1-1, with TRBD1 as a possible D gene (6 bases). The germline CDR1 and CDR2 sequences are SGHVS and FQNEAQ. Deletions cut 1 base from V and 1 base from J, with 10 bases between. CDR3 length: 15 amino acids. CDR3 loop: CASSLGQQGNTEAFF. Here the CDR3 DNA reads TGTGCCAGCAGCTTAGGCCAACAGGGGAACACTGAAGCTTTCTTT.

The table lists this clonotype with many counts. V gene TRBV6-1 combines with J gene TRBJ2-2; TRBD2 matches at 9 bases. Germline V gene lookup returns CDR1 MNHNS and CDR2 SASEGT. The junction had 5 bases not matched to a gene; V was cut back by 5 bases and J by 7 bases. The CDR3 runs 14 residues. Written as DNA, the CDR3 is TGTGCCAGCAGTTGGACTAGCGCGGGCGGGGAGCTGTTTTTT. Protein product: CASSWTSAGGELFF.

This clonotype has just a few counts. The gene calls are TRBV5-1 and TRBJ1-3; D possibly corresponds to TRBD1 (5 bases). Germline V gene lookup returns CDR1 SGHRS and CDR2 YFSETQ. Deletions cut 0 bases from V and 1 base from J, with 11 bases between. The CDR3 has 16 amino acids. CDR3 sequence reads: CASSLEGRMSGNTIYF. DNA of the CDR3: TGCGCCAGCAGCTTGGAGGGGCGAATGTCTGGAAACACCATATATTTT.

The chain employs TRBV20-1 and TRBJ2-3; 11 nucleotides line up with TRBD2. The trim removed 1 base at V and 0 bases at J, leaving 6 bases unmatched. The CDR3 is 17 amino acids. Germline V gene lookup returns CDR1 DFQATT and CDR2 SNEGSKA (reference sequence). Here the CDR3 reads CSARALTSGASTDTQYF. In DNA, the CDR3 is TGCAGTGCTAGAGCGTTGACTAGCGGGGCTAGCACAGATACGCAGTATTTT.

This clonotype appeared many times. As DNA, the CDR3 is TGCAGTGCTAGGGACCCTAGCGGGGGGGCGGGTGAGACCCAGTACTTC. Encoded protein: CSARDPSGGAGETQYF. This chain uses TRBV20-1 with TRBJ2-5; 12 positions match TRBD2. Germline values: CDR1 DFQATT, CDR2 SNEGSKA (reference sequence). The CDR3 has 16 amino acids. Trimming took 3 bases from V and 5 from J; bases not matched to a gene: 10.

This clonotype appeared a few times. This chain connects TRBV5-6 to TRBJ1-1, with 10 positions matching TRBD1. J was trimmed by 5 bases and V by 4 bases; bases with no gene match: 14. The CDR3 loop spans 17 amino acids. Looked up from germline, CDR1 is SGHDT and CDR2 is YYEEEE. CDR3 in amino acids: CASSRRQGATSVTEAFF. In DNA, the CDR3 is TGTGCCAGCAGCCGGAGACAGGGGGCGACCTCGGTTACTGAAGCTTTCTTT.

There are a few counts of this clonotype. The chain is built from TRBV7-3 and TRBJ2-4, with D unresolved. The CDR3 extends over 12 amino acids. Germline V CDR1 and CDR2: SGHTA, FQGTGA. With 5 bases removed from V and 5 bases from J, the gap between germline ends came to 7 bases. The CDR3 coding sequence is TGTGCCAGCAGCGGACCGGAAAACATTCAGTACTTC. Translating it yields CASSGPENIQYF.

The chain carries TRBV20-1 and TRBJ2-7; D is uncertain. The ends were cut back, 2 bases at V and 3 bases at J, with 14 bases in the middle. The CDR3 totals 14 residues. CDR1 and CDR2 from the germline V gene are DFQATT and SNEGSKA (reference sequence). DNA of the CDR3: TGCAGTGCTAGACCCCGGAACGGGCTCTACGAGCAGTACTTC. This translates into CSARPRNGLYEQYF.

The chain couples TRBV20-1 to TRBJ2-7, with 7 bases fitting TRBD1. The CDR3 sequence is 13 residues long. J was trimmed by 9 bases and V by 1 base; bases with no gene match: 9. CDR1 and CDR2 from the germline V gene are DFQATT and SNEGSKA (reference sequence). The CDR3 spells CSARARQGIRQYV. For the CDR3, the DNA is TGCAGTGCTAGAGCCAGACAGGGAATAAGGCAGTACGTC.

This clonotype was seen a few times. The chain uses TRBV4-1 and TRBJ2-5, with 10 bases fitting TRBD2. Trimming took 0 bases from V and 5 from J; bases not matched to a gene: 12. Germline V gene data show CDR1 as MGHRA and CDR2 as YSYEKL. CDR3 length equals 18 residues. CDR3 amino acids: CASSQEASGGTRWETQYF. Here the CDR3 DNA reads TGCGCCAGCAGCCAAGAGGCTAGCGGGGGTACCCGATGGGAGACCCAGTACTTC.

The chain links TRBV23-1 to TRBJ1-5, with 9 bases lining up with TRBD1. TRBV23-1 is labeled an ORF, and its function is uncertain. V lost 6 bases, J lost 3 bases, and 9 bases stayed unmatched. The CDR3 has 16 amino acids. The CDR3 DNA reads TGCGCCAGCAGACGTAACCGGGACAGGGACAATCAGCCCCAGCATTTT. Its translation: CASRRNRDRDNQPQHF.

At least ten counts were recorded for this clonotype. The gene calls are TRBV6-4 and TRBJ2-1, with D perhaps given as TRBD1 or TRBD2 (6 bases each). The CDR3 has 14 amino acids. V shed 2 bases and J shed 4 bases, with 9 bases lying between them. Germline CDR1 is MRHNA and CDR2 is SNTAGT. DNA for the CDR3: TGTGCCAGCAGTGACAGGGGGGATTACAATGAGCAGTTCTTC. It encodes CASSDRGDYNEQFF.

This clonotype was observed a few times. V gene TRBV7-8 combines with J gene TRBJ1-2; D perhaps matches TRBD1 (5 bases). This CDR3 has 15 amino acids. V was pared by 6 bases and J by 1 base, with 15 bases between. Germline lookup yields CDR1 SGHVS and CDR2 FQNEAQ. CDR3 sequence (DNA): TGTGCCAGCAGTTTCGGGGCTGGGGTTAACTATGGCTACACCTTC. Its protein product is CASSFGAGVNYGYTF.

This clonotype was detected a few times. The chain joins TRBV20-1 to TRBJ2-3; the match to TRBD2 covers 11 bases. Trimming at V came to 6 bases and at J to 2 bases, leaving 1 base not matched to a gene. Germline V gene sequence: CDR1 DFQATT, CDR2 SNEGSKA (reference sequence). This CDR3 contains 13 residues. The CDR3 region is CSATSGATDTQYF. In DNA, the CDR3 is TGCAGTGCGACTAGCGGGGCCACAGATACGCAGTATTTT.